Presented here are 21 T cell receptor beta chains from one specimen sequenced in a study of T cells after yellow fever vaccination. TCRdb itself ran the 5' RACE reads through MiXCR, one entry per CDR3 protein. The table has 340,000 or so distinct CDR3 sequences, under 15% seen once. The source material was CD4+ T cells sorted from PBMCs, sampled 15 days after the yellow fever booster vaccination. Source of these receptors: a man between 18 and 29 years old who received the YFV17D yellow fever vaccine.

This chain uses TRBV20-1 with TRBJ2-1, with 10 bases matching TRBD1. This CDR3 spans 13 amino acids. Germline V gene sequence: CDR1 DFQATT, CDR2 SNEGSKA (reference sequence). V was clipped by 3 bases and J by 9 bases; unmatched bases: 5. CDR3 amino acids: CSARRTGGGEQFF. In DNA, the CDR3 is TGCAGTGCTAGGAGGACAGGGGGAGGTGAGCAGTTCTTC.

A few counts support this clonotype. This rearrangement joins TRBV6-2 or TRBV6-3 to TRBJ1-2, with D uncertain. This CDR3 has 13 residues. The germline V gene encodes CDR1 MNHEY and CDR2 SVGEGT. The V gene lost 4 bases and the J gene lost 7 bases, with 13 bases spanning the gap. The CDR3 region has the DNA TGTGCCAGCAGTTCGAGCGGCGGCCCTGGCTACACCTTC. This codes for CASSSSGGPGYTF.

The table lists this clonotype with many counts. The gene calls are TRBV6-2 or TRBV6-3 and TRBJ2-1; tentative D call: TRBD2 (5 bases). V was pared by 5 bases and J by 6 bases, with 14 bases between. The CDR3 is 14 amino acids. Germline CDR1 MNHEY, CDR2 SVGEGT. The CDR3 sequence: CASSSSVPPNEQFF. CDR3 bases: TGTGCCAGCAGTAGTAGCGTCCCTCCCAATGAGCAGTTCTTC.

This clonotype was counted at least ten times. The V call is TRBV14, the J call TRBJ1-1; TRBD1 might be the D (6 bases). The CDR3 spans 13 residues. Trimming left V 4 bases short and J 11 bases short, with 17 bases between. Germline lookup yields CDR1 SGHDN and CDR2 FVKESK. CDR3 residues: CASSPVRGGLAFF. In DNA form, the CDR3 reads TGTGCCAGCAGCCCGGTGAGGGGGGGCTTGGCTTTCTTT.

This chain links TRBV14 with TRBJ2-7; 8 bases line up with TRBD2. Germline CDR1 SGHDN, CDR2 FVKESK. The trim removed 5 bases at V and 3 bases at J, leaving 3 bases unmatched. This CDR3 is 13 amino acids long. The CDR3, as DNA: TGTGCCAGCAGCTTTAGCGGGGTCTACGAGCAGTACTTC. It codes for CASSFSGVYEQYF.

This clonotype was detected only a few times. The chain uses TRBV11-1 and TRBJ2-7, with D perhaps matching TRBD2 (5 bases). Germline CDR1 and CDR2: SGHAT and FQDESV (reference sequence). V was cut by 1 base and J by 4 bases, with 11 bases left in between. The CDR3 has 14 amino acids. CDR3 residues: CASSLGSGVYEQYV. In DNA form, the CDR3 reads TGTGCCAGCAGCTTAGGATCCGGGGTTTACGAGCAGTACGTC.

At least ten counts were recorded for this clonotype. J is TRBJ1-2 and V is TRBV29-1; 7 nucleotides line up with TRBD1. The CDR3 runs 11 residues. Germline V gene sequence: CDR1 SQVTM, CDR2 ANQGSEA. V dropped 7 bases and J dropped 3; count of bases not matched to a gene: 2. As DNA, the CDR3 is TGCAGCGAAGGGGGCGACTATGGCTACACCTTC. Translating it yields CSEGGDYGYTF.

This clonotype was detected only a few times. This sequence joins TRBV6-5 and TRBJ2-7; perhaps D is TRBD1 or TRBD2 (5 bases each). Deletions cut 2 bases from V and 4 bases from J, with 12 bases between. Germline V gene data show CDR1 as MNHEY and CDR2 as SVGAGI. CDR3 size: 14 residues. Here the CDR3 reads CASSYRGGKYEQYV. CDR3 DNA: TGTGCCAGCAGTTACCGTGGGGGTAAATACGAGCAGTACGTC.

This clonotype was found many times. The rearrangement joins TRBV4-1 to TRBJ2-3, with 8 bases that match TRBD2. The CDR3 loop spans 17 amino acids. The V gene's germline CDR1 is MGHRA and CDR2 YSYEKL. V lost 2 bases and J lost 3; bases outside the gene matches: 10. CDR3 residues: CASSQPLGLASTDTQYF. CDR3 nucleotides: TGCGCCAGCAGCCAACCGTTAGGACTAGCAAGTACAGATACGCAGTATTTT.

This clonotype has a count of ten or more. The chain joins TRBV27 to TRBJ2-1, with 8 nucleotides matching TRBD1. Germline lookup yields CDR1 MNHEY and CDR2 SMNVEV (reference sequence). The CDR3 has 15 residues. V lost 4 bases to trimming and J lost 6 bases; unmatched junction nucleotides: 8. The CDR3 sequence: CASSSINRGVNEQFF. DNA of the CDR3: TGTGCCAGCAGTTCCATCAACAGGGGGGTCAATGAGCAGTTCTTC.

This rearrangement joins TRBV27 to TRBJ2-1; TRBD2 agrees at 7 bases. The V and J ends lost 11 bases and 7 bases, in that order; junction bases with no gene match: 11. Germline CDR1 and CDR2: MNHEY and SMNVEV (reference sequence). The CDR3 extends over 13 amino acids. The CDR3 bases are TGTGCCTCCCGGGGGGTGTTTGGAAATGAGCAGTTCTTC. Translated: CASRGVFGNEQFF.

The rearrangement links TRBV10-3 to TRBJ1-6; D perhaps matches TRBD1 (6 bases). V dropped 1 base and J dropped 6 bases, with 10 bases sitting between them. From germline, CDR1 is ENHRY and CDR2 SYGVKD. The CDR3 loop spans 15 amino acids. This CDR3 is CAISELDRLNSPLHF. The CDR3 DNA reads TGTGCCATCAGTGAGTTAGACAGGCTTAATTCACCCCTCCACTTT.

This clonotype was found a few times. This chain connects TRBV19 to TRBJ1-2, with a tentative D call TRBD1 (5 bases). V dropped 7 bases and J dropped 2 bases, with 17 bases sitting between them. This CDR3 has 15 residues. The V gene's germline CDR1 is LNHDA and CDR2 SQIVND (reference sequence). The CDR3 nucleotides read TGTGCCAGTACGATGGGCGACAGACCAAACTATGGCTACACCTTC. The encoded protein is CASTMGDRPNYGYTF.

The chain has TRBV7-3 and TRBJ2-3; 8 nucleotides agree with TRBD1. The CDR3 runs to 15 residues. Germline loops: CDR1 SGHTA, CDR2 FQGTGA. The trim removed 5 bases at V and 2 bases at J, leaving 6 bases unmatched. The CDR3 reads CASSRQGRNTDTQYF. The DNA of the CDR3 is TGTGCCAGCAGCCGACAGGGGCGAAACACAGATACGCAGTATTTT.

The chain combines TRBV18 with TRBJ2-7; TRBD1 matches 10 bases. Germline V gene lookup returns CDR1 KGHSH and CDR2 LQKENI. V was pared by 5 bases and J by 1 base, with 5 bases of the junction left unmatched. This CDR3 has 15 amino acids. CDR3 residues: CASSTRTGGSYEQYF. The CDR3 DNA is TGTGCCAGCTCAACACGGACAGGGGGGTCCTACGAGCAGTACTTC.

This clonotype was found many times. The chain combines TRBV4-3 with TRBJ2-3, with 12 bases lining up with TRBD2. The CDR3 is made up of 16 amino acids. The germline CDR1 and CDR2 sequences are LGHNA and YSLEER. Trimming took 2 bases from V and 2 from J; bases not matched to a gene: 2. The CDR3 loop reads CASSQLAGGPTDTQYF. The CDR3 DNA reads TGCGCCAGCAGCCAACTAGCGGGGGGGCCCACAGATACGCAGTATTTT.

This clonotype was detected only a few times. The chain couples TRBV28 to TRBJ2-7; D perhaps matches TRBD1 (6 bases). The V end lost 4 bases, the J end lost 0 bases, and 16 bases lay between the germline ends. Per the germline V gene, CDR1 is MDHEN and CDR2 is SYDVKM. CDR3 size: 16 residues. The CDR3 loop reads CASSSLPHRASYEQYV. In DNA form, the CDR3 reads TGTGCCAGCAGTTCCCTCCCTCACAGGGCCTCCTACGAGCAGTACGTC.

The table lists this clonotype with a few counts. The CDR3, as DNA: TGCGCCAGCAGACCGAGACAGGGCAATGAGCAGTTCTTC. Translated: CASRPRQGNEQFF. The chain carries TRBV5-1 and TRBJ2-1; the match to TRBD1 covers 7 bases. With 5 bases clipped from V and 6 bases from J, the junction kept 5 bases outside the gene matches. The length of the CDR3 is 13 residues. CDR1 is SGHRS and CDR2 is YFSETQ in the germline V gene.

This clonotype showed up many times. CDR3 protein: CASTSTGGTYNEQFF. CDR3 bases: TGCGCCAGCACATCCACAGGGGGTACCTACAATGAGCAGTTCTTC. The chain carries TRBV5-1 and TRBJ2-1; TRBD1 matches 8 bases. The germline CDR1 and CDR2 sequences are SGHRS and YFSETQ. The junction had 7 bases not matched to a gene; V was cut back by 6 bases and J by 2 bases. The CDR3 has 15 amino acids.

This clonotype was observed at least ten times. This chain uses TRBV20-1 with TRBJ2-2, with D maybe TRBD1 (6 bases). The CDR3 sequence is 12 residues long. CDR1 DFQATT and CDR2 SNEGSKA come from the germline V gene (reference sequence). With 5 bases removed from V and 8 bases from J, the gap between germline ends came to 12 bases. CDR3 bases: TGCAGTGCTCCCAGGGGATCGGGGGAGCTGTTTTTT. Translation gives CSAPRGSGELFF.

This clonotype was detected only a few times. The chain has TRBV7-9 and TRBJ1-1; 8 bases agree with TRBD1. V shed 6 bases and J 5 bases; nucleotides not matched to a gene: 5. CDR1 and CDR2 (germline): SEHNR, FQNEAQ (reference sequence). The CDR3 is 13 amino acids. CDR3 residues: CASSWTGQTEAFF. The CDR3 bases are TGTGCCAGCAGTTGGACAGGGCAGACTGAAGCTTTCTTT.